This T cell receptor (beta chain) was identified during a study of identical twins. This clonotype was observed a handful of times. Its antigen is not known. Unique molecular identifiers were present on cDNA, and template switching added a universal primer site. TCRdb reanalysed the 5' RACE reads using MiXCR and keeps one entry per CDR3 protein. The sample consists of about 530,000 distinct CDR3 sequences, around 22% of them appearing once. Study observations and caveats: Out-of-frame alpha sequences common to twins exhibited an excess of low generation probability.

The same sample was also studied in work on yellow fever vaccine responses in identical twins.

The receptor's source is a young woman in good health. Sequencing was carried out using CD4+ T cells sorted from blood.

This CDR3 is CASSATGTANTGELFF. CDR3 nucleotides: TGCGCCAGCAGCGCGACCGGGACGGCGAACACCGGGGAGCTGTTTTTT. The chain is built from TRBV5-1 and TRBJ2-2; D may correspond to TRBD1 or TRBD2 (5 bases each). Germline assignment: CDR1 SGHRS and CDR2 YFSETQ. CDR3 length: 16 amino acids. Trimming pared 4 bases from V and 0 bases from J, leaving 13 bases between.